This T cell receptor beta chain derives from a study of blood T cells in healthy people across ages. The individuals who served as donors were healthy Caucasians living in Russia, aged roughly 6 to 90. Only a few counts were recorded for this clonotype. Primers used in a second PCR of roughly 7 to 12 cycles were a sample-barcoded 5' primer and a J-beta primer mix. From the 5' RACE reads, TCRdb called clonotypes with MiXCR, one entry per CDR3 protein. Counted here are about 1.4 million distinct CDR3 sequences, almost 60% occurring once; the ten biggest clones make up 5.5% to 8%. Trimming cost V 8 bases and J 3 bases, with 13 bases left between them. CDR3 length equals 14 residues. CDR1 and CDR2 from the germline V gene are MNHNS and SASEGT.

The TCR comes from a man younger than 35 in good health. Sequencing was done on a sample of blood. The chain uses TRBV6-1 and TRBJ1-4, with TRBD1 as a possible D gene (6 bases). For the CDR3, the DNA is TGTGCCAGCGGTAAACAGGGTGCTAATGAAAAACTGTTTTTT. Translation: CASGKQGANEKLFF.